This T cell receptor beta chain was observed in a study of T cells after yellow fever vaccination. About the study: Fractions of low cell number were prepared using SMART-Seq v4 Ultra Low Input. Study-level findings and limits: Compared with primary, the secondary response was weaker and peaked at day 5, not 15.

By 5'RACE template switching, TCR cDNA was produced, with a universal primer site and UMIs added in the process. MiXCR was run by TCRdb on the 5' RACE reads, yielding one entry per CDR3 protein. The data hold around 310,000 distinct CDR3 sequences, with roughly 3.5% observed a single time. V lost 6 bases and J lost 5, with 16 bases in between. From germline, CDR1 is KGHSH and CDR2 LQKENI. The CDR3 has 14 residues. Worth noting for this clonotype: What it binds is not known.

Sequenced material: PBMCs, taken on the day of the yellow fever booster vaccination. This clonotype originated in a man younger than 35 who received the YFV17D yellow fever vaccine. V usage is TRBV18 and J usage is TRBJ1-1, with D perhaps matching TRBD1 (6 bases). The CDR3 loop reads CASSVGTSSTEAFF. In nucleotides, the CDR3 is TGTGCCAGCTCCGTAGGGACATCGAGTACTGAAGCTTTCTTT.